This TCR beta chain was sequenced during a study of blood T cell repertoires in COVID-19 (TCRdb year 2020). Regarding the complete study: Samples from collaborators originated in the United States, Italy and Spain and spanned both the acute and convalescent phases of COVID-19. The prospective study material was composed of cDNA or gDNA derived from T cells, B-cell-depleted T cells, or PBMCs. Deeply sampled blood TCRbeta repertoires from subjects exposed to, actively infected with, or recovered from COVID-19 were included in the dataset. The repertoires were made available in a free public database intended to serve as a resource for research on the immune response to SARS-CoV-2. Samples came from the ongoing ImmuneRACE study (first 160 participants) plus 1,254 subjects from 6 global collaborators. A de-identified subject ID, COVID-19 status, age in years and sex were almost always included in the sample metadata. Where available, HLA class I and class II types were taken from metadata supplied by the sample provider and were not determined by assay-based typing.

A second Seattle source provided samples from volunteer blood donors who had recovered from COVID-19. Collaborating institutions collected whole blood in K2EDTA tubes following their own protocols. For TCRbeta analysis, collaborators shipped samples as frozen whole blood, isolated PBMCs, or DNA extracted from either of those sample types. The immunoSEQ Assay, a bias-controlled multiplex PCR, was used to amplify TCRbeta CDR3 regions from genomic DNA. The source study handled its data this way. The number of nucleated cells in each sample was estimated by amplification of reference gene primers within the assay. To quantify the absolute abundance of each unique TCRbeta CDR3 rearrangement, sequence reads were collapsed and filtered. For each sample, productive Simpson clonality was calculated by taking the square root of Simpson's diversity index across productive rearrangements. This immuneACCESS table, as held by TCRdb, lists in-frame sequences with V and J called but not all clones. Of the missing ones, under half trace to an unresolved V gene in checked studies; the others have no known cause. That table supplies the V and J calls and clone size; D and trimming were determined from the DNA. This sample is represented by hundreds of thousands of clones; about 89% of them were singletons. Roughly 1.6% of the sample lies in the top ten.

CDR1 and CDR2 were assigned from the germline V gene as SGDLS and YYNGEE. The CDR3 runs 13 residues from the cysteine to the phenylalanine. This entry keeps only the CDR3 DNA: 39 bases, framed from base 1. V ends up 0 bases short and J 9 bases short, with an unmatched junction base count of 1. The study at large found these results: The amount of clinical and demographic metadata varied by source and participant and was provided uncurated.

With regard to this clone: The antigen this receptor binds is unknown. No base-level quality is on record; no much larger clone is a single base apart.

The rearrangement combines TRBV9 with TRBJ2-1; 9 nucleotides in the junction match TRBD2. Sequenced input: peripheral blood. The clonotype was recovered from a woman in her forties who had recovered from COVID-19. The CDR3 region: CASSVGGGGEQFF. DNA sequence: TGTGCCAGCAGCGTAGGCGGGGGGGGTGAGCAGTTCTTC.